Presented here are 3 T cell receptor beta chains from one specimen sequenced in a study of cytomegalovirus exposure and HLA in healthy donors. The study ran its PCR with 60 Vbeta and 13 Jbeta primers. The repertoire was sequenced with immunoSEQ multiplex PCR; TCRdb's copy has only in-frame clones and lacks some. The profile shows 150,000 to 180,000 clones, over 75% of them singletons. The source material was PBMCs. These TCRs come from a woman in her thirties or forties in good health and CMV-seropositive.

This clone was recorded only once. V gene TRBV5-4 combines with J gene TRBJ1-2, with D uncertain. This CDR3 contains 14 residues. From germline, CDR1 is SGHNT and CDR2 YYREEE (reference sequence). V shed 0 bases and J shed 4 bases, with 10 bases lying between them. CDR3 DNA: TGTGCCAGCAGCTTGGTTGGGAGTTCCTATGGCTACACCTTC. It encodes CASSLVGSSYGYTF. The entire variable domain, with the rest obtained from reference TRBV5-4 and TRBJ1-2, is as follows: ETGVTQSPTHLIKTRGQQVTLRCSSQSGHNTVSWYQQALGQGPQFIFQYYREEENGRGNFPPRFSGLQFPNYSSELNVNALELDDSALYLCASSLVGSSYGYTFGSGTRLTVV.

The chain links TRBV27 to TRBJ2-5, with 8 bases that match TRBD1. V was pared by 5 bases and J by 2 bases, with 7 bases of the junction left unmatched. The length of the CDR3 is 15 residues. Germline V gene data show CDR1 as MNHEY and CDR2 as SMNVEV (reference sequence). CDR3 loop: CASSPRWTGQETQYF. In nucleotides, the CDR3 is TGTGCCAGCAGTCCGAGATGGACAGGGCAAGAGACCCAGTACTTC.

The chain combines TRBV5-1 with TRBJ1-1; D remains ambiguous. The CDR3 spans 14 residues. Trimming took 8 bases from V and 1 from J, leaving 15 bases between them. From germline, CDR1 is SGHRS and CDR2 YFSETQ. CDR3: CASRPTAGNTEAFF. In DNA, the CDR3 is TGCGCCAGTAGGCCCACAGCAGGGAACACTGAAGCTTTCTTT.